This T cell receptor beta chain was sequenced during a study of vaccination effects on CD4 cells after COVID-19 (dated by TCRdb to 2021 to 2024). A note on the overall study: Two doses of either the BNT162b2 or the mRNA-1273 mRNA SARS-CoV-2 vaccine were administered to participants. SARS-CoV-2 spike-specific CD4+ TCR repertoires from before and after mRNA vaccination were compared in COVID-19 convalescent patients and in infection-naive vaccine recipients. In the study, cultures from other donors were sequenced using the Oncomine TCR Beta short-read assay on an Illumina iSeq 100. Pre-vaccine samples were drawn from a couple of convalescent patients 16 days and one week before the first dose, at 142 and 148 days after COVID-19 diagnosis. The full study included around nine COVID-19 convalescent patients and several SARS-CoV-2-naive healthy vaccine recipients. Broad study findings and their caveats: The study was limited by a small number of convalescent patients and lacked early post-infection timepoints. In convalescent patients, the post-vaccine spike-reactive repertoire was composed mainly of new vaccine-induced clones that were largely distinct from infection-induced clones. Marked clonal contraction was observed in both infection-induced and vaccine-induced clones at late post-vaccination timepoints, consistent with waning T cell responses.

Library preparation employed the immunoSEQ multiplex PCR assay. DNA from the CD4+ T cells that had been cultured and isolated underwent TCR beta CDR3 sequencing. Per the authors' processing: Non-productive TCR sequences were removed, reads were trimmed to the CDR3 region, and CDR3s of at least 7 amino acids were retained. The MANAFEST web app was used to pick out antigen-specific clonotypes by comparing their expansion in peptide wells with that in reference cultures. To be called positive, a clone needed expansion at FDR<0.05 compared with the reference and with all other wells, an odds ratio greater than 5, and a frequency greater than 0.1% in two replicate wells. A clonotype was defined as cross-reactive if the clonotype was significantly expanded both in SARS-CoV-2 spike wells and in at least one common cold coronavirus spike condition. CDR3 similarity was assessed by Levenshtein distance using the stringdist R package, and unrooted trees were constructed with ape in R 3.6.1. TCRdb carries this immuneACCESS record with in-frame sequences only. Its versions omit some clonotypes, under half of them owing to an unresolved V gene in the studies checked, with the rest unexplained. D and trimming were read from the DNA, whereas the V and J calls and clone size are those reported in that table. Recorded for this sample are around 75,000 clones; 60% to 75% of them occurred a single time. The ten largest clones capture about 5% of the sample.

The ViraFEST assay stimulated PBMC with viral peptide pools and then used TCR sequencing to identify antigen-specific CD4+ T cell clonotypes by expansion. After less than 13 days of culture, CD4+ T cells were isolated with the EasySep CD4+ T cell isolation kit. PCR-confirmed SARS-CoV-2 infection had occurred in convalescent patients between March and December 2020, before the Alpha, Beta and Delta variants emerged in the United States. About 2.2 million PBMC per well were cultured in IMDM with 5% human AB serum, 10 IU/ml IL-2 and gentamicin, plus 10 ug/ml peptides. For the negative control culture condition, an HIV-1 Nef peptide pool was used. Half of the culture medium was replaced with fresh IL-2-containing medium on days 3 and 7. Unless noted otherwise, every peptide stimulation condition was grown in triplicate wells. Using Ficoll-Paque Plus gradient centrifugation, PBMC were separated from whole blood and then either used fresh or cryopreserved at -140C. The QIAamp micro DNA kit was used to extract genomic DNA from the cultured CD4+ T cells.

In regard to this clone: Its target antigen remains unknown. It has no much larger one-base neighbor in the sample; base qualities were not kept. This sample also contains other DNA sequences that code for the same CDR3.

The sample in question was CD4+ T cells from PBMCs cultured with HIV peptides, obtained before COVID-19 vaccination. Reading the label with the study, this specimen's cell subset or site is: HIV-1 Nef peptide pool negative control/reference culture. The receptor's source is a human donor who had a prior SARS-CoV-2 infection.

The CDR3 protein is CSAGYGYTF. The sequence in DNA is TGCAGTGCTGGCTATGGCTACACCTTC. This chain joins TRBV20-1 to TRBJ1-2; the D gene cannot be named for sure. The CDR3 starts with the cysteine, ends with the phenylalanine, and has 9 residues. The read is trimmed to its CDR3 DNA, 27 bases read in frame from base 1. Based on the germline V gene (reference sequence), the CDR1 and CDR2 sequences are DFQATT and SNEGSKA. Cut back by 5 bases and 4 bases, the V and J ends lie 2 bases apart.